A single sample is the source of the 11 T cell receptor beta chains below, sequenced in a study of CXCR3-negative and CXCR3-positive naive CD8 T cells. Researchers prepared the TRB cDNA libraries using 5' RACE with UMI labels. From its re-call of the 5' RACE reads, TCRdb lists each CDR3 protein once, without DNA. The sample totals about 92,000 distinct CDR3 sequences. The sample was naive CXCR3- CD8+ T cells from blood. The subset: CD45RO-CCR7+CD27+CD95- naive CD8+ T cells lacking CXCR3 (TNR3-). The receptors here all came from a human donor in good health. Some clones in this sample may be carry-over from other donors' samples.

The chain links TRBV5-1 to TRBJ2-7; TCRdb names TRBD2, which stays unverified in the absence of DNA. The CDR3 runs to 16 residues. Germline V gene sequence: CDR1 SGHRS, CDR2 YFSETQ. The CDR3 is CASSLTSGAISYEQYF.

V gene TRBV12-3 or TRBV12-4 combines with J gene TRBJ2-5. This CDR3 is 12 amino acids long. Here the CDR3 reads CASSFGQETQYF.

The CDR3 spells CSAKVAGTNEQFF. The chain combines TRBV20-1 with TRBJ2-1; the D call from TCRdb, TRBD2, cannot be confirmed without DNA. The CDR3 spans 13 residues. Germline values: CDR1 DFQATT, CDR2 SNEGSKA (reference sequence).

The chain recombines TRBV29-1 with TRBJ1-1. Germline assignment: CDR1 SQVTM and CDR2 ANQGSEA. This CDR3 is built from 14 residues. The CDR3 here is CSVTLTISNTEAFF.

The V gene is TRBV6-2 or TRBV6-3, the J gene TRBJ2-5; lacking DNA, the TRBD2 call made by TCRdb goes unchecked. The germline V gene encodes CDR1 MNHEY and CDR2 SVGEGT. This CDR3 is built from 20 residues. The CDR3 region is CASSYSKLAGDNLPLETQYF.

V and J are TRBV27 and TRBJ2-3; TCRdb outputs TRBD1, but without DNA this stays unchecked. Germline V lookup: CDR1 MNHEY, CDR2 SMNVEV (reference sequence). The length of the CDR3 is 17 residues. CDR3 residues: CASSPSGGTGVTDTQYF.

The chain couples TRBV7-2 to TRBJ1-1; TCRdb's D call of TRBD1 is untestable without DNA. CDR3 size: 15 residues. Germline CDR1 SGHTA, CDR2 FQGNSA. The CDR3 loop reads CASSLGGGTYTEAFF.

This rearrangement joins TRBV7-9 to TRBJ2-7; TCRdb indicates TRBD1, and absent DNA this call remains unverified. Per the germline V gene, CDR1 is SEHNR and CDR2 is FQNEAQ (reference sequence). The CDR3 is 15 amino acids. CDR3 sequence: CASSSGDRDPYEQYF.

The chain is built from TRBV28 and TRBJ1-1. This CDR3 contains 14 residues. Germline V gives CDR1 MDHEN, CDR2 SYDVKM. This CDR3 reads CASSLSPGNTEAFF.

J is TRBJ2-1 and V is TRBV29-1; TCRdb calls TRBD1, which cannot be checked without DNA. The CDR3 consists of 14 residues. Per the germline V gene, CDR1 is SQVTM and CDR2 is ANQGSEA. CDR3 sequence: CSVVGGQLTNEQFF.

The chain is built from TRBV6-5 and TRBJ2-5; the D call from TCRdb, TRBD1, cannot be confirmed without DNA. The CDR3 totals 14 residues. The germline V gene encodes CDR1 MNHEY and CDR2 SVGAGI. The CDR3: CASSYSDRLETQYF.